This is a list of T cell receptor beta chains from one sample in a study of T-cell reconstitution after alpha-beta-depleted transplantation in children. TCRdb re-analysed the PCR reads in MiXCR, keeping a single row per CDR3 protein. The top ten clones hold roughly 28% of a sample with over 45,000 distinct CDR3 sequences, around a tenth of them seen once. The sequences come from PBMCs, mostly from graft donor cells, collected 60 days after TCRalphabeta/CD19-depleted stem cell transplant. Source of these receptors: a male patient under 10 years old who had a stem cell transplant for chronic granulomatous disease, so the T cells may come from the graft donor. CDR3s include the opening cysteine and the closing phenylalanine or tryptophan. The D gene is left open where the match is weak. For some rows the clone size is stated as once, few or many, or as a class when expanded; others skip it.

CDR3aa: CASRGMGLKYF
CDR3nt: TGTGCCAGCAGGGGGATGGGACTAAAGTACTTC
v_gene: TRBV28
d_gene: TRBD2
abundance: many
j_gene: TRBJ2-7

CDR3aa: CASSEAGGPGSEQFF
CDR3nt: TGTGCCAGCAGTGAAGCGGGAGGGCCGGGGAGTGAGCAGTTCTTC
v_gene: TRBV6-4
d_gene: TRBD2
abundance: many
j_gene: TRBJ2-1

CDR3aa: CASSPRGPGANVLTF
CDR3nt: TGTGCCAGCAGTCCGAGGGGGCCTGGGGCCAACGTCCTGACTTTC
v_gene: TRBV12-3/TRBV12-4
d_gene: TRBD1
abundance: many
j_gene: TRBJ2-6

CDR3aa: CASSAPELAKNIQYF
CDR3nt: TGTGCCAGCAGCGCTCCTGAATTAGCCAAAAACATTCAGTACTTC
v_gene: TRBV5-5
d_gene: NA
abundance: medium-sized
j_gene: TRBJ2-4

CDR3aa: CASSLEFPTGNEQFF
CDR3nt: TGTGCCAGCAGTTTAGAGTTTCCTACCGGCAATGAGCAGTTCTTC
v_gene: TRBV12-3/TRBV12-4
d_gene: NA
abundance: many
j_gene: TRBJ2-1

CDR3aa: CASQIGQFHEKLFF
CDR3nt: TGTGCCTCACAGATAGGACAGTTCCATGAAAAACTGTTTTTT
v_gene: TRBV24-1
d_gene: NA
abundance: NA
j_gene: TRBJ1-4

CDR3aa: CASGLGQRNTEAFF
CDR3nt: TGTGCCAGCGGGTTGGGACAGAGGAACACTGAAGCTTTCTTT
v_gene: TRBV12-3/TRBV12-4
d_gene: TRBD1
abundance: many
j_gene: TRBJ1-1

CDR3aa: CSAPRGHTGELFF
CDR3nt: TGCAGTGCTCCCAGGGGGCACACCGGGGAGCTGTTTTTT
v_gene: TRBV20-1
d_gene: TRBD1
abundance: many
j_gene: TRBJ2-2

CDR3aa: CASSYKDTGELFF
CDR3nt: TGTGCCAGCAGTTACAAGGACACCGGGGAGCTGTTTTTT
v_gene: TRBV6-2/TRBV6-3
d_gene: NA
abundance: many
j_gene: TRBJ2-2

CDR3aa: CASSQSISGSGGLDGYTF
CDR3nt: TGTGCCAGCAGCCAATCGATTTCTGGTTCGGGGGGGCTCGATGGCTACACCTTC
v_gene: TRBV16
d_gene: NA
abundance: NA
j_gene: TRBJ1-2

CDR3aa: CASSDSGDTQYF
CDR3nt: TGTGCCAGCAGTGACTCGGGAGATACGCAGTATTTT
v_gene: TRBV6-4
d_gene: NA
abundance: NA
j_gene: TRBJ2-3

CDR3aa: CASSLWAGANTEAFF
CDR3nt: TGTGCCAGCAGTTTATGGGCGGGGGCGAACACTGAAGCTTTCTTT
v_gene: TRBV27
d_gene: NA
abundance: once
j_gene: TRBJ1-1

CDR3aa: CASSYNPVTDTQYF
CDR3nt: TGTGCCAGCAGCTACAACCCAGTAACCGATACGCAGTATTTT
v_gene: TRBV7-9
d_gene: NA
abundance: many
j_gene: TRBJ2-3

CDR3aa: CSTTKGAASPTEAFF
CDR3nt: TGCAGCACCACGAAGGGGGCAGCTTCTCCCACTGAAGCTTTCTTT
v_gene: TRBV20-1
d_gene: TRBD1
abundance: many
j_gene: TRBJ1-1

CDR3aa: CASSLEGIWREYNEQFF
CDR3nt: TGTGCCAGCAGCTTAGAGGGGATTTGGCGGGAGTACAATGAGCAGTTCTTC
v_gene: TRBV11-2
d_gene: TRBD2
abundance: many
j_gene: TRBJ2-1

CDR3aa: CSATSGGSHSGVNVLTF
CDR3nt: TGCAGTGCTACTTCCGGGGGTTCCCACTCTGGGGTCAACGTCCTGACTTTC
v_gene: TRBV20-1
d_gene: NA
abundance: NA
j_gene: TRBJ2-6

CDR3aa: CASSDTYGYTF
CDR3nt: TGTGCCAGCAGTGATACCTATGGCTACACCTTC
v_gene: TRBV25-1
d_gene: NA
abundance: many
j_gene: TRBJ1-2

CDR3aa: CASTFRASSYNEQFF
CDR3nt: TGTGCCAGCACCTTCAGGGCGAGCTCCTACAATGAGCAGTTCTTC
v_gene: TRBV7-2
d_gene: NA
abundance: NA
j_gene: TRBJ2-1

CDR3aa: CASSVGPSGSVGADTQYF
CDR3nt: TGTGCCAGCAGCGTAGGTCCTAGCGGGAGCGTGGGAGCAGATACGCAGTATTTT
v_gene: TRBV9
d_gene: TRBD2
abundance: many
j_gene: TRBJ2-3

CDR3aa: CASSYAGLAGLAYEQYF
CDR3nt: TGTGCCAGCAGTTACGCCGGACTAGCGGGGCTAGCCTACGAGCAGTACTTC
v_gene: TRBV6-5
d_gene: TRBD2
abundance: many
j_gene: TRBJ2-7

CDR3aa: CSARRTGEGNEQFF
CDR3nt: TGCAGTGCTAGAAGGACAGGCGAGGGGAATGAGCAGTTCTTC
v_gene: TRBV20-1
d_gene: TRBD1
abundance: few
j_gene: TRBJ2-1

CDR3aa: CASSARREAFF
CDR3nt: TGTGCCAGTAGTGCTCGACGGGAAGCTTTCTTT
v_gene: TRBV19
d_gene: NA
abundance: many
j_gene: TRBJ1-1

CDR3aa: CASSRQGNTEAFF
CDR3nt: TGTGCCAGCAGCAGACAGGGAAACACTGAAGCTTTCTTT
v_gene: TRBV21-1
d_gene: NA
abundance: many
j_gene: TRBJ1-1

CDR3aa: CASSVGQGNIQYF
CDR3nt: TGCGCCAGCAGCGTTGGACAGGGAAACATTCAGTACTTC
v_gene: TRBV5-1
d_gene: TRBD1
abundance: many
j_gene: TRBJ2-4

CDR3aa: CASSPIQGASSYNEQFF
CDR3nt: TGTGCCAGCAGTCCGATACAAGGGGCGAGCTCCTACAATGAGCAGTTCTTC
v_gene: TRBV12-3/TRBV12-4
d_gene: NA
abundance: many
j_gene: TRBJ2-1

CDR3aa: CSARSGQGPYEQYF
CDR3nt: TGCAGTGCTAGATCGGGGCAGGGACCCTACGAGCAGTACTTC
v_gene: TRBV20-1
d_gene: NA
abundance: many
j_gene: TRBJ2-7

CDR3aa: CASSPTLNNEQFF
CDR3nt: TGTGCCAGCAGCCCCACGTTAAACAATGAGCAGTTCTTC
v_gene: TRBV7-3
d_gene: NA
abundance: many
j_gene: TRBJ2-1

CDR3aa: CASSARVHSGNTIYF
CDR3nt: TGTGCCAGCAGTGCCAGGGTGCACTCTGGAAACACCATATATTTT
v_gene: TRBV28
d_gene: NA
abundance: NA
j_gene: TRBJ1-3

CDR3aa: CASSYQGLDGYTF
CDR3nt: TGTGCCAGCAGTTATCAGGGCCTGGATGGCTACACCTTC
v_gene: TRBV6-2/TRBV6-3
d_gene: NA
abundance: few
j_gene: TRBJ1-2

CDR3aa: CASSSVAGVDNEQFF
CDR3nt: TGTGCCAGCAGCTCCGTAGCGGGAGTGGACAATGAGCAGTTCTTC
v_gene: TRBV7-3
d_gene: TRBD2
abundance: many
j_gene: TRBJ2-1

CDR3aa: CASSQALAGEVDEQYF
CDR3nt: TGTGCCAGCAGCCAAGCGTTAGCGGGTGAGGTCGACGAGCAGTACTTC
v_gene: TRBV7-9
d_gene: TRBD2
abundance: many
j_gene: TRBJ2-7

CDR3aa: CASSFGHFAGMTAGELFF
CDR3nt: TGTGCCAGCAGCTTTGGTCATTTTGCGGGAATGACTGCCGGGGAGCTGTTTTTT
v_gene: TRBV11-2
d_gene: NA
abundance: NA
j_gene: TRBJ2-2

CDR3aa: CASSFYGYEQYF
CDR3nt: TGTGCCAGCAGCTTCTACGGGTACGAGCAGTACTTC
v_gene: TRBV11-2
d_gene: NA
abundance: NA
j_gene: TRBJ2-7

CDR3aa: CASSSGLAGPITQYF
CDR3nt: TGTGCCAGCAGTTCGGGACTAGCGGGGCCTATTACGCAGTATTTT
v_gene: TRBV27
d_gene: TRBD2
abundance: many
j_gene: TRBJ2-3

CDR3aa: CASSLAGTINNEQFF
CDR3nt: TGTGCCAGCAGCTTAGCCGGGACAATAAACAATGAGCAGTTCTTC
v_gene: TRBV11-2
d_gene: NA
abundance: many
j_gene: TRBJ2-1

CDR3aa: CATSDGPLRGYTF
CDR3nt: TGTGCCACCAGTGACGGCCCCCTCCGCGGCTACACCTTC
v_gene: TRBV24-1
d_gene: NA
abundance: many
j_gene: TRBJ1-2

CDR3aa: CASSLSRDRVNEQYF
CDR3nt: TGTGCCAGCAGCCTTAGCCGGGACAGGGTAAACGAGCAGTACTTC
v_gene: TRBV9
d_gene: TRBD1
abundance: few
j_gene: TRBJ2-7

CDR3aa: CASSVEVGAGYEQYF
CDR3nt: TGTGCCAGCAGCGTAGAAGTTGGCGCGGGCTACGAGCAGTACTTC
v_gene: TRBV9
d_gene: NA
abundance: many
j_gene: TRBJ2-7

CDR3aa: CASSPTGLDGVHEQFF
CDR3nt: TGTGCCAGCTCACCGACAGGGCTAGACGGTGTCCATGAGCAGTTCTTC
v_gene: TRBV18
d_gene: TRBD1
abundance: NA
j_gene: TRBJ2-1

CDR3aa: CASRVRGGYSASDQPQHF
CDR3nt: TGTGCCAGCAGGGTCAGAGGGGGCTATTCAGCAAGTGATCAGCCCCAGCATTTT
v_gene: TRBV27
d_gene: TRBD1
abundance: many
j_gene: TRBJ1-5

CDR3aa: CSVSYTEAFF
CDR3nt: TGCAGCGTTTCATACACTGAAGCTTTCTTT
v_gene: TRBV29-1
d_gene: NA
abundance: many
j_gene: TRBJ1-1

CDR3aa: CASSFRRVPYYEQYF
CDR3nt: TGTGCCAGCAGTTTTAGGAGGGTCCCCTATTACGAGCAGTACTTC
v_gene: TRBV28
d_gene: NA
abundance: many
j_gene: TRBJ2-7

CDR3aa: CASGRGGLSGANVLTF
CDR3nt: TGTGCCAGCGGTAGGGGTGGTCTCTCTGGGGCCAACGTCCTGACTTTC
v_gene: TRBV7-9
d_gene: NA
abundance: many
j_gene: TRBJ2-6

CDR3aa: CSARTPQRPSQETQYF
CDR3nt: TGCAGTGCTAGAACCCCCCAGCGACCCAGTCAAGAGACCCAGTACTTC
v_gene: TRBV20-1
d_gene: NA
abundance: many
j_gene: TRBJ2-5

CDR3aa: CASSFRETQYF
CDR3nt: TGTGCCAGCAGTTTCCGGGAGACCCAGTACTTC
v_gene: TRBV12-3/TRBV12-4
d_gene: NA
abundance: many
j_gene: TRBJ2-5

CDR3aa: CSAKRIQNYNSPLHF
CDR3nt: TGCAGTGCTAAACGGATACAGAACTATAATTCACCCCTCCACTTT
v_gene: TRBV20-1
d_gene: NA
abundance: many
j_gene: TRBJ1-6

CDR3aa: CSPSAPRAGIDTYEQYF
CDR3nt: TGCAGTCCTTCTGCCCCACGGGCGGGAATTGATACCTACGAGCAGTACTTC
v_gene: TRBV20-1
d_gene: NA
abundance: many
j_gene: TRBJ2-7

CDR3aa: CSAPSDRRSTDTQYF
CDR3nt: TGCAGTGCCCCATCGGACAGAAGAAGCACAGATACGCAGTATTTT
v_gene: TRBV20-1
d_gene: NA
abundance: NA
j_gene: TRBJ2-3

CDR3aa: CSARDVGAAPHNEQFF
CDR3nt: TGCAGTGCTAGAGACGTGGGAGCAGCGCCCCACAATGAGCAGTTCTTC
v_gene: TRBV20-1
d_gene: NA
abundance: many
j_gene: TRBJ2-1

CDR3aa: CSVKGGDSGELFF
CDR3nt: TGCAGCGTTAAGGGGGGAGATTCCGGGGAGCTGTTTTTT
v_gene: TRBV20-1
d_gene: NA
abundance: NA
j_gene: TRBJ2-2

CDR3aa: CASSEAGGAGGYTF
CDR3nt: TGTGCCAGCAGTGAAGCGGGAGGGGCTGGGGGCTACACCTTC
v_gene: TRBV6-1
d_gene: NA
abundance: NA
j_gene: TRBJ1-2

CDR3aa: CASSLRAGGPGNEQFF
CDR3nt: TGTGCCAGCAGCTTAAGGGCGGGAGGGCCAGGGAATGAGCAGTTCTTC
v_gene: TRBV7-3
d_gene: TRBD2
abundance: many
j_gene: TRBJ2-1

CDR3aa: CASRRDRGHDQPQHF
CDR3nt: TGTGCCAGCAGACGGGACAGGGGGCATGATCAGCCCCAGCATTTT
v_gene: TRBV6-1
d_gene: TRBD1
abundance: few
j_gene: TRBJ1-5